The clone carrying this TCR beta chain was recorded many times. Its antigen is as yet unknown. The data derive from a study of CD8 T cells in ankylosing spondylitis. TCRdb ran MiXCR on the 5' RACE reads and lists one entry per CDR3 protein. This table has roughly 250,000 distinct CDR3 sequences, roughly 8.6% appearing once. CDR3 length: 13 residues. Between the trimmed V and J ends, which lost 3 bases and 4 bases, there was a span of 9 bases. CDR1 is DFQATT and CDR2 is SNEGSKA in the germline V gene (reference sequence). Study observations and caveats: Both synovial fluid and blood in reactive arthritis had previously been reported to carry some motif variants. Peripheral blood samples showed relatively rare disease-linked clones, and these clones were CD8+.

Sequenced: blood, either unsorted or a sorted T cell fraction (not recorded which). The TCR originated in a male donor with ankylosing spondylitis or in good health (not recorded which). The V gene is TRBV20-1, the J gene TRBJ2-2; a weak D match, TRBD1 (6 bases). CDR3 coding DNA: TGCAGTGCTAGGACAGGAAGCACCGGGGAGCTGTTTTTT. Translation: CSARTGSTGELFF.